One and the same sample provided the 29 T cell receptor beta chains below, sequenced in a study of CD8 T cells in Susac syndrome. Random hexamers primed reverse transcription of roughly 0.5 to 1 ug RNA. TCRdb independently ran MiXCR on the immunoSEQ multiplex PCR reads; one entry per CDR3 protein. Of more than 65,000 distinct CDR3 sequences listed, approximately 95% were seen once; the top ten hold around 0.25%. The specimen sequenced was CD8+ T cells from PBMCs. These TCRs come from a human donor in good health.

CDR3 sequence reads: CASSLGTSGTRQYF. The CDR3 DNA reads TGTGCCAGCAGCTTAGGGACTAGCGGGACGAGGCAGTACTTC. The rearrangement links TRBV5-6 to TRBJ2-4; 13 nucleotides align to TRBD2. There are 14 residues in the CDR3. V shed 2 bases, J shed 13 bases, and the junction held 6 bases outside the gene matches. The germline V gene has CDR1 SGHDT and CDR2 YYEEEE.

The chain is built from TRBV20-1 and TRBJ2-3; tentative D call: TRBD2 (5 bases). The CDR3 loop spans 13 amino acids. Per the germline V gene, CDR1 is DFQATT and CDR2 is SNEGSKA (reference sequence). Trimming removed 3 bases from V and 2 bases from J, with 9 bases in between. In DNA form, the CDR3 reads TGCAGTGCTAGTACCGGGGTCACAGATACGCAGTATTTT. It is translated as CSASTGVTDTQYF.

The genes are TRBV27 and TRBJ1-1; TRBD1 aligns across 7 bases. The CDR3 spans 14 residues. Trimming cost V 6 bases and J 5 bases; bases outside gene matches: 9. CDR1 and CDR2 from the germline V gene are MNHEY and SMNVEV (reference sequence). DNA of the CDR3: TGTGCCAGCAGCTTACAGGGGTTTTGGACTGAAGCTTTCTTT. Translating it yields CASSLQGFWTEAFF.

The gene calls are TRBV7-2 and TRBJ2-3; D not resolved. V lost 3 bases, J lost 2 bases, and 15 bases lay in between. The germline V gene encodes CDR1 SGHTA and CDR2 FQGNSA. This CDR3 is 16 amino acids long. DNA for the CDR3: TGTGCCAGCAGCTTTCCCGCGACAATTAACACAGATACGCAGTATTTT. It is translated as CASSFPATINTDTQYF.

The chain recombines TRBV29-1 with TRBJ2-5; no clear D. The germline gives CDR1 SQVTM, CDR2 ANQGSEA. Trimming took off 0 bases at V and 1 base at J, with 6 bases between the two ends. The CDR3 runs to 13 residues. CDR3 region: CSVEDRAQETQYF. The CDR3 nucleotides read TGCAGCGTTGAAGATCGGGCCCAAGAGACCCAGTACTTC.

The chain is built from TRBV15 and TRBJ2-5, with D unclear. Looked up from germline, CDR1 is LNHNV and CDR2 is YYDKDF (reference sequence). V shed 0 bases and J shed 4 bases, with 12 bases lying between them. This CDR3 region has 15 residues. The CDR3: CATSRDRQAAETQYF. CDR3 bases: TGTGCCACCAGCAGAGACAGACAAGCCGCAGAGACCCAGTACTTC. The full variable domain, completed using reference TRBV15 and TRBJ2-5, is DAMVIQNPRYQVTQFGKPVTLSCSQTLNHNVMYWYQQKSSQAPKLLFHYYDKDFNNEADTPDNFQSRRPNTSFCFLDIRSPGLGDTAMYLCATSRDRQAAETQYFGPGTRLLVL.

The genes are TRBV29-1 and TRBJ2-3; 14 bases map to TRBD2. V lost 5 bases and J lost 2; bases outside the gene matches: 6. The CDR3 runs to 16 residues. Germline V gene lookup returns CDR1 SQVTM and CDR2 ANQGSEA. The CDR3 DNA reads as TGCAGCGTTCGGGGACTAGCGGGGGTGGTCACAGATACGCAGTATTTT. Its translation: CSVRGLAGVVTDTQYF.

The chain couples TRBV5-6 to TRBJ2-7; D remains unclear. CDR1 is SGHDT, CDR2 YYEEEE, per germline. The CDR3 contains 15 residues. V was cut by 1 base and J by 3 bases, with 14 bases left in between. CDR3 coding DNA: TGTGCCAGCAGCTTGTCCTCACACCCCTTCTACGAGCAGTACTTC. Translated, it gives CASSLSSHPFYEQYF.

J is TRBJ2-5 and V is TRBV7-6; a possible D gene is TRBD2 (6 bases). CDR3 length equals 13 residues. Trimming took off 0 bases at V and 12 bases at J, with 14 bases between the two ends. Per germline, CDR1 SGHVS and CDR2 FNYEAQ. The CDR3 sequence is CASSLAFRGLEYF. CDR3 nucleotide sequence: TGTGCCAGCAGCTTAGCCTTTCGGGGACTCGAGTACTTC.

This clonotype was counted once. This chain joins TRBV9 and TRBJ1-2, with TRBD1 identical over 7 bases. With 2 bases clipped from V and 7 bases from J, the junction kept 2 bases outside the gene matches. The CDR3 spans 12 residues. Germline loops: CDR1 SGDLS, CDR2 YYNGEE. The CDR3 DNA reads TGTGCCAGCAGCGTCGGACAGGCTGGCTACACCTTC. Protein: CASSVGQAGYTF.

V usage is TRBV2 and J usage is TRBJ2-7; tentative D call: TRBD2 (6 bases). The CDR3 consists of 14 residues. The germline V gene has CDR1 SNHLY and CDR2 FYNNEI. V was shortened by 0 bases and J by 4 bases, with 10 bases between the two germline ends. DNA of the CDR3: TGTGCCAGCAGTGAAGCCTCGGAGGGATACGAGCAGTACGTC. This sequence encodes CASSEASEGYEQYV.

The chain has TRBV14 and TRBJ2-7, with D uncertain. Germline V gene sequence: CDR1 SGHDN, CDR2 FVKESK. CDR3 length equals 14 residues. Trimming pared 1 base from V and 0 bases from J, leaving 7 bases between. CDR3: CASSQGVGSYEQYF. The CDR3 nucleotides are TGTGCCAGCAGCCAAGGCGTCGGCTCCTACGAGCAGTACTTC.

This rearrangement joins TRBV5-1 to TRBJ2-3; 10 nucleotides match TRBD2. Losses at the gene ends were 1 base for V and 1 base for J; bases not matched to a gene: 3. The CDR3 is made up of 16 amino acids. CDR1 SGHRS and CDR2 YFSETQ come from the germline V gene. The CDR3 sequence is CASSLRLAGGTDTQYF. The CDR3 DNA sequence: TGCGCCAGCAGCTTGAGGCTAGCGGGGGGCACAGATACGCAGTATTTT.

The gene calls are TRBV12-3 or TRBV12-4 and TRBJ2-7; the D is unclear. Trimming removed 3 bases from V and 4 bases from J, with 16 bases in between. The CDR3 is made up of 15 amino acids. Written as DNA, the CDR3 is TGTGCCAGCAGTTTGGAGAATAGGCCCGTTTACGAGCAGTACTTC. This encodes CASSLENRPVYEQYF.

J is TRBJ2-7 and V is TRBV27, with unresolved D. The CDR3 runs 12 residues. The V and J ends lost 3 bases and 6 bases respectively, with 9 bases between them. Germline CDR1 MNHEY, CDR2 SMNVEV (reference sequence). CDR3 amino acids: CASSFPLGEQYF. DNA of the CDR3: TGTGCCAGCAGTTTCCCCCTGGGCGAGCAGTACTTC.

This chain links TRBV9 with TRBJ2-7; TRBD1 might be the D (6 bases). Germline V gene data show CDR1 as SGDLS and CDR2 as YYNGEE. Deletions cut 4 bases from V and 0 bases from J, with 14 bases between. The CDR3 is made up of 15 amino acids. The CDR3 loop is CASSQGADSSYEQYV. The CDR3 DNA sequence: TGTGCCAGCAGCCAGGGAGCGGACAGCTCCTACGAGCAGTACGTC.

This clonotype came up once. V and J are TRBV6-5 and TRBJ1-2; D uncertain. Trimming removed 0 bases from V and 7 bases from J, with 15 bases in between. Looked up from germline, CDR1 is MNHEY and CDR2 is SVGAGI. The CDR3 is made up of 15 amino acids. The CDR3 bases are TGTGCCAGCAGTTACTCGGAAGGAACATCGAGTGGCTACACCTTC. Residues: CASSYSEGTSSGYTF.

The CDR3 loop reads CSARASSGGGDTQYF. DNA of the CDR3: TGCAGTGCTAGGGCTTCTAGCGGGGGAGGCGATACGCAGTATTTT. This rearrangement joins TRBV20-1 to TRBJ2-3; 10 nucleotides agree with TRBD2. The CDR3 is 15 residues long. CDR1 is DFQATT, CDR2 SNEGSKA, per germline (reference sequence). J was trimmed by 6 bases and V by 3 bases; bases with no gene match: 9.

In this sample, this clonotype turned up once. The genes are TRBV5-4 and TRBJ2-5, with D perhaps TRBD2 (7 bases). The germline V and J ends were trimmed by 2 bases and 5 bases, with 13 bases remaining between them. This CDR3 is 14 amino acids long. CDR1 and CDR2 from the germline V gene are SGHNT and YYREEE (reference sequence). CDR3 nucleotide sequence: TGTGCCAGCAGCTTCTGGGGGGGCGATGAGACCCAGTACTTC. This encodes CASSFWGGDETQYF.

CDR3 bases: TGTGCCAGCAGTTTAGCGGGAGCCCTCTTGGAGCAGTACGTC. Amino acid sequence: CASSLAGALLEQYV. J is TRBJ2-7 and V is TRBV6-2 or TRBV6-3, with 9 bases aligning to TRBD2. The V segment lost 4 bases and the J segment 7 bases; nucleotides outside the gene matches: 8. The CDR3 runs 14 residues. Germline V lookup: CDR1 MNHEY, CDR2 SVGEGT.

The V and J genes are TRBV12-3 or TRBV12-4 and TRBJ1-2; 9 bases are shared with TRBD1. This CDR3 is 17 amino acids long. V shed 5 bases, J shed 0 bases, and the junction held 10 bases outside the gene matches. DNA for the CDR3: TGTGCCAGCAGTCCCCGACAGGGGGTAGGAGCTAACTATGGCTACACCTTC. This encodes CASSPRQGVGANYGYTF.

This chain links TRBV7-2 with TRBJ2-5; 7 bases align to TRBD1. V dropped 5 bases and J dropped 0; count of bases not matched to a gene: 12. The V gene's germline CDR1 is SGHTA and CDR2 FQGNSA. CDR3 length equals 17 residues. The CDR3 is CASSRDSAIPYQETQYF. DNA for the CDR3: TGTGCCAGCAGCCGGGACAGTGCCATCCCGTACCAAGAGACCCAGTACTTC.

This chain links TRBV4-1 with TRBJ1-6; 10 bases align to TRBD1. Germline V gene lookup returns CDR1 MGHRA and CDR2 YSYEKL. The CDR3 runs 15 residues. Unmatched junction bases numbered 1, after V lost 2 bases and J lost 6 bases. Here the CDR3 reads CASSQWTGGNSPLHF. CDR3 in DNA: TGCGCCAGCAGCCAATGGACAGGGGGTAATTCACCCCTCCACTTT.

V and J are TRBV7-9 and TRBJ2-7, with a weak D call TRBD2 (6 bases). CDR3 length: 12 residues. Trimming left V 5 bases short and J 2 bases short, with 7 bases between. CDR1 SEHNR and CDR2 FQNEAQ come from the germline V gene (reference sequence). CDR3 sequence reads: CASSAGPYEQYV. The CDR3 DNA sequence: TGTGCCAGCAGCGCGGGACCCTACGAGCAGTACGTC.

The chain employs TRBV27 and TRBJ1-1; tentatively, D is TRBD1 (5 bases). V was trimmed by 7 bases and J by 8 bases, leaving 17 bases between them. Germline V gene sequence: CDR1 MNHEY, CDR2 SMNVEV (reference sequence). The CDR3 spans 13 residues. CDR3 loop: CASKSTDRGEAFF. The CDR3 DNA is TGTGCCAGCAAATCAACGGATCGGGGCGAAGCTTTCTTT.

The chain joins TRBV5-1 to TRBJ1-1; maybe TRBD1 (5 bases). CDR1 is SGHRS, CDR2 YFSETQ, per germline. The CDR3 consists of 15 residues. Trimming took 3 bases from V and 2 from J, leaving 14 bases between them. This CDR3 reads CASSWEWGTNTEAFF. For the CDR3, the DNA is TGCGCCAGCAGCTGGGAATGGGGGACTAACACTGAAGCTTTCTTT.

The chain carries TRBV29-1 and TRBJ2-1; TRBD2 aligns across 8 bases. J was trimmed by 5 bases and V by 4 bases; bases with no gene match: 4. Germline assignment: CDR1 SQVTM and CDR2 ANQGSEA. The CDR3 is 13 amino acids. The CDR3 spells CSVAGGADNEQFF. Here the CDR3 DNA reads TGCAGCGTTGCCGGGGGGGCCGACAATGAGCAGTTCTTC.

The J gene is TRBJ2-2, the V gene TRBV6-2 or TRBV6-3; D gene ambiguous. Germline lookup yields CDR1 MNHEY and CDR2 SVGEGT. V was cut by 0 bases and J by 8 bases, with 10 bases left in between. CDR3 length: 14 residues. The CDR3 DNA reads as TGTGCCAGCAGTTACTCAAACTCTCAAGGGGAGCTGTTTTTT. Translation: CASSYSNSQGELFF.

This clonotype came up once. The gene calls are TRBV7-6 and TRBJ1-1; D is possibly TRBD1 (5 bases). The CDR3 has 14 amino acids. Germline-derived CDR1 and CDR2 are SGHVS and FNYEAQ. V was trimmed by 5 bases and J by 2 bases, leaving 12 bases between them. The CDR3 spells CASSPRGINTEAFF. CDR3 nucleotides: TGTGCCAGCAGCCCCCGGGGGATAAACACTGAAGCTTTCTTT. The full variable domain, its missing parts supplied by reference TRBV7-6 and TRBJ1-1, is GAGVSQSPRYKVTKRGQDVALRCDPISGHVSLYWYRQALGQGPEFLTYFNYEAQQDKSGLPNDRFSAERPEGSISTLTIQRTEQRDSAMYRCASSPRGINTEAFFGQGTRLTVV.